These 22 T cell receptor beta chains came from one sample sequenced in a study of neurological immune-mediated disorders. TCRdb used MiXCR to reprocess the 5' RACE reads, holding one entry per CDR3 protein. The table has roughly 15,000 distinct CDR3 sequences, more than 3% seen once. The sequenced sample was CD8+ T cells from blood. All receptors come from a woman aged 40-49 years in good health.

In this sample, this clonotype turned up many times. The chain is built from TRBV5-5 and TRBJ1-1; weak D call: TRBD1 (6 bases). This CDR3 has 13 residues. V gave up 4 bases and J gave up 6 bases, with 13 bases separating them. The V gene's germline CDR1 is SGHKS and CDR2 YYEKEE (reference sequence). This chain's CDR3 is CASSPWTASEAFF. CDR3 DNA: TGTGCCAGCAGCCCGTGGACAGCCTCTGAAGCTTTCTTT.

In its sample, this clonotype was seen many times. The chain is built from TRBV7-6 and TRBJ2-5, with 9 bases that match TRBD2. Trimming at V came to 4 bases and at J to 5 bases, leaving 14 bases not matched to a gene. The CDR3 totals 17 residues. Germline V gene data show CDR1 as SGHVS and CDR2 as FNYEAQ. CDR3 bases: TGTGCCAGCAGCTACCTACATGTAGCGGGAGCCGGGGAGACCCAGTACTTC. It specifies CASSYLHVAGAGETQYF.

This clonotype turned up a few times. V is TRBV6-5 and J is TRBJ2-3; TRBD2 matches 8 bases. Trimming at V came to 4 bases and at J to 2 bases, leaving 5 bases not matched to a gene. Germline-derived CDR1 and CDR2 are MNHEY and SVGAGI. The CDR3 length is 15 residues. The CDR3 DNA follows: TGTGCCAGCAGTTTAGCGGGGACTCACACAGATACGCAGTATTTT. Translating gives CASSLAGTHTDTQYF.

There are many counts of this clonotype. The chain couples TRBV7-9 to TRBJ2-7; 7 nucleotides align to TRBD1. Germline assignment: CDR1 SEHNR and CDR2 FQNEAQ (reference sequence). V shed 8 bases, J shed 4 bases, and the junction held 8 bases outside the gene matches. The CDR3 runs 13 residues. In DNA, the CDR3 is TGTGCCAGCCTCGACAGGGTGGGGTACGAGCAGTACTTC. Translation: CASLDRVGYEQYF.

By share, this clonotype ranks as medium-sized (0.01 to 0.1%). The V and J genes are TRBV4-2 and TRBJ1-6, with TRBD1 matching over 9 bases. J gave up 7 bases and V 2 bases, and 9 bases lay outside the gene matches. This CDR3 is built from 17 residues. Germline CDR1 LGHNA, CDR2 YNFKEQ. The chain's CDR3 is CASSQKTGGNMNSPLHF. CDR3 DNA sequence: TGTGCCAGCAGCCAAAAAACAGGGGGCAATATGAATTCACCCCTCCACTTT.

This clonotype was seen at least ten times. This sequence joins TRBV4-1 and TRBJ2-1; D unresolved. V lost 5 bases to trimming and J lost 0 bases, with 14 bases between them. The CDR3 runs 16 residues. From germline, CDR1 is MGHRA and CDR2 YSYEKL. CDR3 in DNA: TGCGCCAGCAGCTCCGGCCCTTTAGGCTCCTACAATGAGCAGTTCTTC. Translated, it gives CASSSGPLGSYNEQFF.

Ten or more counts support this clonotype. The rearrangement uses TRBV5-1 and TRBJ2-1; 9 bases are a match to TRBD1. The CDR3 covers 15 residues. From germline, CDR1 is SGHRS and CDR2 YFSETQ. The ends lost 0 bases at V and 8 bases at J; junction bases unmatched: 6. The CDR3 loop is CASSLGDRDYDEQFF. In nucleotides, the CDR3 is TGCGCCAGCAGCTTGGGGGACAGGGATTATGATGAGCAGTTCTTC.

This clonotype was seen many times. J is TRBJ2-7 and V is TRBV4-3; perhaps D is TRBD1 or TRBD2 (5 bases each). The CDR3 is 15 residues long. V gave up 0 bases and J gave up 6 bases, with 15 bases separating them. The germline V gene has CDR1 LGHNA and CDR2 YSLEER. The chain's CDR3 is CASSQDIGDRAEQYF. CDR3 coding DNA: TGCGCCAGCAGCCAAGATATCGGGGACCGGGCCGAGCAGTACTTC.

This clonotype was found many times. The chain couples TRBV20-1 to TRBJ1-2; no definite D call. This CDR3 region has 17 residues. Trimming stripped 2 bases from V and 4 bases from J, with 23 bases between. CDR1 is DFQATT and CDR2 is SNEGSKA in the germline V gene (reference sequence). In nucleotides, the CDR3 is TGCAGTGCTAGAATTTTTTATCGGGCCAGGCCAGGCTATGGCTACACCTTC. Its translation is CSARIFYRARPGYGYTF.

This clonotype is termed medium-sized. The V and J genes are TRBV5-1 and TRBJ2-7; D tentatively fits TRBD1 or TRBD2 (5 bases each). CDR3 length: 14 residues. Trimming took off 5 bases at V and 4 bases at J, with 16 bases between the two ends. Germline V lookup: CDR1 SGHRS, CDR2 YFSETQ. Here the CDR3 reads CASRLRDGQYEQYF. The CDR3 DNA reads as TGCGCCAGCAGGCTCCGGGACGGTCAATACGAGCAGTACTTC.

This clonotype was counted many times. V usage is TRBV12-3 or TRBV12-4 and J usage is TRBJ2-7; TRBD2 is a possible D gene (6 bases). V was cut by 6 bases and J by 7 bases, with 16 bases left in between. The length of the CDR3 is 13 residues. CDR3 region: CASSHGGSGEQYF. DNA for the CDR3: TGTGCCAGCAGCCACGGAGGGTCGGGTGAGCAGTACTTC.

This clonotype has ten or more counts. This chain uses TRBV7-6 with TRBJ2-3; no clear D. Germline V gives CDR1 SGHVS, CDR2 FNYEAQ. The CDR3 has 12 amino acids. The V gene lost 2 bases and the J gene lost 4 bases, with 4 bases spanning the gap. The DNA for the CDR3 is TGTGCCAGCAGCTTATTTGCAGATACGCAGTATTTT. Translated: CASSLFADTQYF. The variable domain in full, with the rest retrieved from reference TRBV7-6 and TRBJ2-3, is GAGVSQSPRYKVTKRGQDVALRCDPISGHVSLYWYRQALGQGPEFLTYFNYEAQQDKSGLPNDRFSAERPEGSISTLTIQRTEQRDSAMYRCASSLFADTQYFGPGTRLTVL.

This clonotype was found many times. The gene calls are TRBV9 and TRBJ2-7, with D perhaps TRBD1 (6 bases). This CDR3 is built from 12 residues. Germline lookup yields CDR1 SGDLS and CDR2 YYNGEE. Trimming took off 4 bases at V and 6 bases at J, with 11 bases between the two ends. As DNA, the CDR3 is TGTGCCAGCAGCTTAACAGGGAGCGAGCAGTACTTC. Translating gives CASSLTGSEQYF.

At least ten counts were recorded for this clonotype. CDR3: CASSLGETGSRYEQYF. In nucleotides, the CDR3 is TGTGCCAGCAGCTTGGGCGAGACAGGGAGTCGGTACGAGCAGTACTTC. The V call is TRBV7-9, the J call TRBJ2-7, with 7 bases identical to TRBD1. The germline V gene has CDR1 SEHNR and CDR2 FQNEAQ (reference sequence). The junction had 12 bases not matched to a gene; V was cut back by 3 bases and J by 4 bases. The CDR3 has 16 amino acids.

The table lists this clonotype with many counts. The chain employs TRBV6-6 and TRBJ1-6; 7 positions match TRBD1. V was pared by 2 bases and J by 0 bases, with 4 bases of the junction left unmatched. Germline lookup yields CDR1 MNHNY and CDR2 SVGAGI (reference sequence). CDR3 length: 17 residues. The chain's CDR3 is CASSYGWDSSYNSPLHF. In DNA form, the CDR3 reads TGTGCCAGCAGTTACGGGTGGGACAGCTCCTATAATTCACCCCTCCACTTT.

This clonotype was seen ten or more times. The V and J genes are TRBV13 and TRBJ1-1; a possible D gene is TRBD1 (5 bases). The CDR3 totals 15 residues. Germline CDR1 is PRHDT and CDR2 is FYEKMQ (reference sequence). V dropped 3 bases and J dropped 1 base, with 12 bases sitting between them. The CDR3: CASSLGPTENTEAFF. In DNA, the CDR3 is TGTGCCAGCAGCTTGGGGCCCACAGAGAACACTGAAGCTTTCTTT. Combining the CDR3 with reference TRBV13 and TRBJ1-1 gives the whole variable domain AAGVIQSPRHLIKEKRETATLKCYPIPRHDTVYWYQQGPGQDPQFLISFYEKMQSDKGSIPDRFSAQQFSDYHSELNMSSLELGDSALYFCASSLGPTENTEAFFGQGTRLTVV.

This clonotype turned up a few times. The chain uses TRBV18 and TRBJ2-5; TRBD2 matches 7 bases. The CDR3 consists of 15 residues. Germline trimming cut 2 bases from V and 5 bases from J; bases unmatched to any gene: 8. The V gene's germline CDR1 is KGHSH and CDR2 LQKENI. CDR3 nucleotides: TGTGCCAGCTCACCAGTTGCGGGAGTCGGGGAGACCCAGTACTTC. This gives the protein CASSPVAGVGETQYF.

This clonotype has at least ten counts. The V and J genes are TRBV2 and TRBJ2-6; D is unclear. Germline V gene sequence: CDR1 SNHLY, CDR2 FYNNEI. Between the trimmed V and J ends, which lost 3 bases and 2 bases, there was a span of 8 bases. CDR3 size: 15 residues. CDR3 loop: CASSESGAGANVLTF. The CDR3 nucleotides are TGTGCCAGCAGTGAGTCGGGTGCTGGGGCCAACGTCCTGACTTTC.

In this sample, this clonotype turned up many times. The genes are TRBV29-1 and TRBJ2-2; D unresolved. The germline V gene has CDR1 SQVTM and CDR2 ANQGSEA. The CDR3 has 15 residues. The V end lost 6 bases, the J end lost 3 bases, and 17 bases lay between the germline ends. This CDR3 reads CSVPRIDVDTGELFF. The CDR3 coding sequence is TGCAGCGTCCCCCGGATTGACGTAGACACCGGGGAGCTGTTTTTT.

At least ten counts were recorded for this clonotype. The V and J genes are TRBV28 and TRBJ2-3; D unclear. Germline assignment: CDR1 MDHEN and CDR2 SYDVKM. V lost 5 bases to trimming and J lost 8 bases, with 17 bases between them. The CDR3 has 14 residues. CDR3 sequence reads: CASSPFGQSSTQYF. In nucleotides, the CDR3 is TGTGCCAGCAGTCCCTTTGGGCAGTCGTCTACGCAGTATTTT.

Many counts were recorded for this clonotype. V and J are TRBV12-3 or TRBV12-4 and TRBJ2-6; 7 bases are a match to TRBD1. CDR3 length: 16 residues. V lost 6 bases, J lost 1 base, and 6 bases stayed unmatched. CDR3 amino acids: CASRKGQRSGANVLTF. CDR3 in DNA: TGTGCCAGCAGAAAGGGACAGCGATCTGGGGCCAACGTCCTGACTTTC.

Ten or more counts support this clonotype. The chain joins TRBV5-8 to TRBJ2-1; 10 nucleotides agree with TRBD2. Germline CDR1 is SGHTS and CDR2 is YDEGEE. Losses at the gene ends were 7 bases for V and 6 bases for J; bases not matched to a gene: 10. CDR3 length: 15 amino acids. The chain's CDR3 is CASGPLAGEGNEQFF. CDR3 in DNA: TGTGCCAGCGGCCCCCTAGCGGGAGAAGGCAATGAGCAGTTCTTC. Filled out from reference TRBV5-8 and TRBJ2-1, the complete variable domain reads EAGVTQSPTHLIKTRGQQATLRCSPISGHTSVYWYQQALGLGLQFLLWYDEGEERNRGNFPPRFSGRQFPNYSSELNVNALELEDSALYLCASGPLAGEGNEQFFGPGTRLTVL.